This T cell receptor beta chain is drawn from a study of blood T cell repertoires in COVID-19. Background on the study: PBMCs, B-cell-depleted T cells, or T cells were the source of the cDNA or gDNA that made up the material.

Generated by immunoSEQ multiplex PCR, the TCRdb table keeps only in-frame clones and is missing some. The sample shows under 200,000 clones, around 80% of them seen only once. The V end lost 3 bases, the J end lost 1 base, and 16 bases lay between the germline ends. The CDR3 length is 17 residues. Germline lookup yields CDR1 SGHAT and CDR2 FQNNGV. Cohorts were assigned according to the clinical history that participants reported. V gene TRBV11-2 combines with J gene TRBJ2-1; D is unresolved. Specimen: PBMCs or T cells enriched from blood (not recorded which). The source of this sequence is a woman aged 55 to 70 who had recovered from COVID-19. The chain's CDR3 is CASSFSGYPRSYNEQFF. The CDR3 DNA sequence: TGTGCCAGCAGCTTCTCCGGGTATCCCAGATCCTACAATGAGCAGTTCTTC.